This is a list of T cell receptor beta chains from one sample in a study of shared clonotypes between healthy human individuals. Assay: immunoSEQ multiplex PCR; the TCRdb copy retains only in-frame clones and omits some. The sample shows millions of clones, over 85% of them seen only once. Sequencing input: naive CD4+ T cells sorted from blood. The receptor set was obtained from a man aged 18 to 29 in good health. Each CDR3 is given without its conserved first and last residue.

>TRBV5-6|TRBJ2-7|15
ASSLPGLAGVGNEQY
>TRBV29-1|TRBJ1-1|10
SVVVGYTEAF
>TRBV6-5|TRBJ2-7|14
ASSSIGAGENYEQY
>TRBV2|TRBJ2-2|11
AINSGTNGELF
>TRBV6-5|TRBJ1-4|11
ASSQVPGEKLF
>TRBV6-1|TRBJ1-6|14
ASSESLPAGYSPLH
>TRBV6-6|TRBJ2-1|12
ASAEARSYNEQF
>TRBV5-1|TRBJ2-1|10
ASSLTGTEQF
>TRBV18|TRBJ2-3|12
ASSTGGNTDTQY
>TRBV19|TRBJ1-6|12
ASTDRGVDSPLH
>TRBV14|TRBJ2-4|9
ASSQSGLQY
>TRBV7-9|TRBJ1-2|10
ASSLELYGYT
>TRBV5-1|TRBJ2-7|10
ASSSGIHEQY
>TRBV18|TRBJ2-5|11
ASSPPPQETQY
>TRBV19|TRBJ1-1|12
ASSIAGQARGAF
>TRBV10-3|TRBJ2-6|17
AISESKVAALSGANVLT
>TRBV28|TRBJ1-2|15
ASSRPLGEVGDYGYT
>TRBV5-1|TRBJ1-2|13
ASSSYTGSSYGYT
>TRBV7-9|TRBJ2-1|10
ASSLDVYEQF
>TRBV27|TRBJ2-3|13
ASNPRNGPADTQY
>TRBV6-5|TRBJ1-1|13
ASSYSATMNTEAF
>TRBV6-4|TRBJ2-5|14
ASSNGSSGVVKTQY
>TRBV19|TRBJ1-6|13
ASTRDSLADSPLH
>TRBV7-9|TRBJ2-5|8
ASSSTAHN
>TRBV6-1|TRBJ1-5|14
ASSDGQGYSNQPQH
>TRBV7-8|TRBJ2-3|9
ASSFADTQY
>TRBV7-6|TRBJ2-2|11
ASSSDRPGELF
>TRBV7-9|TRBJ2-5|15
ASSFSSGGVIQETQY
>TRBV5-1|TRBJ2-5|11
ASSLYGQETQY
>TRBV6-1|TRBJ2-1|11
ASSGQGNNEQF